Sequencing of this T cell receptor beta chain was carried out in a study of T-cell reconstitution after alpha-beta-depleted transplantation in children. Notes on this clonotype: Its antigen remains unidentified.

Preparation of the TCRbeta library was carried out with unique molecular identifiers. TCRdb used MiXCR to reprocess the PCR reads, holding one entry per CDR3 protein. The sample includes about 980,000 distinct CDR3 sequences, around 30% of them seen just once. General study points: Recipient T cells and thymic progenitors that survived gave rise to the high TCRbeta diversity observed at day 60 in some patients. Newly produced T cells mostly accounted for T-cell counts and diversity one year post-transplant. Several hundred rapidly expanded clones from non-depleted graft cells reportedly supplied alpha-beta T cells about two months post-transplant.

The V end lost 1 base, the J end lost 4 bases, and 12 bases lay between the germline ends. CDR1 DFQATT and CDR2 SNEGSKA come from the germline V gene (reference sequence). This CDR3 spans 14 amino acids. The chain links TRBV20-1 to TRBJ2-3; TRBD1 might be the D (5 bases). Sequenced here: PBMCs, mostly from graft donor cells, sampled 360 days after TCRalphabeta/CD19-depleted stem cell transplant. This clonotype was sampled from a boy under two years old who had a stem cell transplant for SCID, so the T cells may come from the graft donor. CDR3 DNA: TGCAGTGCTAGAGGCAGGGTGGGCGCAGATACGCAGTATTTT. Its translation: CSARGRVGADTQYF.